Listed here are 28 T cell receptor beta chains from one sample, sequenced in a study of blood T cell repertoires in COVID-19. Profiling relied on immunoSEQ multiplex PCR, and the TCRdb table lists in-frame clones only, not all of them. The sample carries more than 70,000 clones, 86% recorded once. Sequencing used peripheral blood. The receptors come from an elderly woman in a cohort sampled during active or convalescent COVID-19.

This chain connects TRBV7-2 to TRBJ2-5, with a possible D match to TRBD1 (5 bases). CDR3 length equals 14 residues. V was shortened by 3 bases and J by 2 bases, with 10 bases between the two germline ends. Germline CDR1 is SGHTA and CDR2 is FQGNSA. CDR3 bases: TGTGCCAGCAGCTTGAGCAGGGCACAAGAGACCCAGTACTTC. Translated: CASSLSRAQETQYF.

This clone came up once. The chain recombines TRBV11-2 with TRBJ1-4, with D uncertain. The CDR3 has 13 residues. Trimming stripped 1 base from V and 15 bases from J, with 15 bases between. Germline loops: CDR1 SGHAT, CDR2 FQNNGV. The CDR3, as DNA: TGTGCCAGCAGCTTAGTGGGTGGACTGACGTTGTTTTTT. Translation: CASSLVGGLTLFF.

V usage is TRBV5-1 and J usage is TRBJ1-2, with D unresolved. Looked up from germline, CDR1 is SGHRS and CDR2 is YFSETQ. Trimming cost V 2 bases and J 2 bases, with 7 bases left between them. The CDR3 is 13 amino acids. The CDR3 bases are TGCGCCAGCAGCTTAAACAACAACTATGGCTACACCTTC. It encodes CASSLNNNYGYTF. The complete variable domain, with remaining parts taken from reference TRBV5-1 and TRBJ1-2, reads KAGVTQTPRYLIKTRGQQVTLSCSPISGHRSVSWYQQTPGQGLQFLFEYFSETQRNKGNFPGRFSGRQFSNSRSEMNVSTLELGDSALYLCASSLNNNYGYTFGSGTRLTVV.

CDR3 amino acids: CASTHGQGNYGYTF. As DNA, the CDR3 is TGTGCCAGTACTCATGGGCAGGGTAACTATGGCTACACCTTC. V usage is TRBV19 and J usage is TRBJ1-2; D perhaps matches TRBD1 (5 bases). The CDR3 spans 14 residues. Trimming took off 7 bases at V and 1 base at J, with 13 bases between the two ends. CDR1 and CDR2 (germline): LNHDA, SQIVND (reference sequence).

The CDR3 is CASSPGLLTDTQYF. CDR3 DNA sequence: TGTGCCAGCAGCCCGGGACTGCTCACAGATACGCAGTATTTT. The chain uses TRBV11-3 and TRBJ2-3; D might be TRBD2 (6 bases). This CDR3 has 14 amino acids. The germline CDR1 and CDR2 sequences are SGHNT and YENEEA. Trimming stripped 5 bases from V and 2 bases from J, with 11 bases between.

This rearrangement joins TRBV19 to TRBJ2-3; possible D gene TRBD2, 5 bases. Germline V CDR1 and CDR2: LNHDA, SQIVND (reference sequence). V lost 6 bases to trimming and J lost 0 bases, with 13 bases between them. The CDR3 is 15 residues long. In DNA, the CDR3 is TGTGCCAGTAGATCAAGCGGACTCAGCACAGATACGCAGTATTTT. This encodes CASRSSGLSTDTQYF.

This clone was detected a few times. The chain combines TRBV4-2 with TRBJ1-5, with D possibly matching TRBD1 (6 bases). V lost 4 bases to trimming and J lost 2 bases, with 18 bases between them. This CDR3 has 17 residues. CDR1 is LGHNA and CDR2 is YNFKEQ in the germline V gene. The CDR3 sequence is CASSPSRDTSRNQPQHF. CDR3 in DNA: TGTGCCAGCAGCCCATCCCGGGACACCTCTCGCAATCAGCCCCAGCATTTT.

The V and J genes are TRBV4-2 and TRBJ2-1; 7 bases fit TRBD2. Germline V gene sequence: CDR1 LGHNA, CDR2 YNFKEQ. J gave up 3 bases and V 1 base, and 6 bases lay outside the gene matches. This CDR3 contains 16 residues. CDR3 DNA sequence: TGTGCCAGCAGCCAAGTCAGCGGGGATTTCTACAATGAGCAGTTCTTC. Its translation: CASSQVSGDFYNEQFF.

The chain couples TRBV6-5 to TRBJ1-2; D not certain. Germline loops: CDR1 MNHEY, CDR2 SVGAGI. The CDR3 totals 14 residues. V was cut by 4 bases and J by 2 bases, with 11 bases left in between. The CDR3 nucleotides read TGTGCCAGCAGTTTTTCGGGAGGAAACTATGGCTACACCTTC. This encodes CASSFSGGNYGYTF.

Here the CDR3 DNA reads TGTGCCTGGAGTTTAATGGGGGCGCGGACCTATAATTCACCCCTCCACTTT. Protein sequence: CAWSLMGARTYNSPLHF. The chain uses TRBV30 and TRBJ1-6; D possibly corresponds to TRBD1 (6 bases). CDR1 is GTSNPN and CDR2 is SVGIG in the germline V gene (reference sequence). The CDR3 runs to 17 residues. V lost 2 bases, J lost 2 bases, and 16 bases lay in between.

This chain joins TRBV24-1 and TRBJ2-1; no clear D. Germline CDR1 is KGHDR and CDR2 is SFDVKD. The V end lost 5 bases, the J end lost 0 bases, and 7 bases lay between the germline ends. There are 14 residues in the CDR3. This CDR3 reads CATSAANSYNEQFF. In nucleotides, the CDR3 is TGTGCCACCAGTGCTGCGAACTCCTACAATGAGCAGTTCTTC.

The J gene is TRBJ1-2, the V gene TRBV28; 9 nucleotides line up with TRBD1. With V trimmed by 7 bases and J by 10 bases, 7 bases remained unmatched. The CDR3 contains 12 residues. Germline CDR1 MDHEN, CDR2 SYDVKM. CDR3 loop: CASTRGQGSYTF. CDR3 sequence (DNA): TGTGCCAGCACACGGGGACAGGGTTCCTACACCTTC.

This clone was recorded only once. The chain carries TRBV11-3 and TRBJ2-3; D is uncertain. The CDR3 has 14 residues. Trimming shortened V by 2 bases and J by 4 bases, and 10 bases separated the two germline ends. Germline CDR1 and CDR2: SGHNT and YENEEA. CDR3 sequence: CASSLNAVADTQYF. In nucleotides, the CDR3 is TGTGCCAGCAGCTTAAACGCGGTCGCAGATACGCAGTATTTT.

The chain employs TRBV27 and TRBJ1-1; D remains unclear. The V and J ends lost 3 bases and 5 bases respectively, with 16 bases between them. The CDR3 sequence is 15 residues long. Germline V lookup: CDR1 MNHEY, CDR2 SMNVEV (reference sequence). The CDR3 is CASSFSVSGGTEAFF. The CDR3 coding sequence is TGTGCCAGCAGTTTTTCGGTGTCGGGTGGGACTGAAGCTTTCTTT.

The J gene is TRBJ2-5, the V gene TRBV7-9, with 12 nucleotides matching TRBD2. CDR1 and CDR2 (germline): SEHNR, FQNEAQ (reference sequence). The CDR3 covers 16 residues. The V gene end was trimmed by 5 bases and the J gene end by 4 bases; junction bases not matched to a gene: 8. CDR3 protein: CASSPVASGRGETQYF. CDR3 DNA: TGTGCCAGCAGCCCAGTGGCTAGCGGGAGGGGAGAGACCCAGTACTTC.

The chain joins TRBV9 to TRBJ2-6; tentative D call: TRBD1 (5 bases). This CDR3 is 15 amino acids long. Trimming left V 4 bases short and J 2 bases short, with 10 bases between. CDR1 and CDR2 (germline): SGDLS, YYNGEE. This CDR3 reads CASSPKGAGANVLTF. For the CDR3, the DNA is TGTGCCAGCAGCCCAAAAGGGGCTGGGGCCAACGTCCTGACTTTC.

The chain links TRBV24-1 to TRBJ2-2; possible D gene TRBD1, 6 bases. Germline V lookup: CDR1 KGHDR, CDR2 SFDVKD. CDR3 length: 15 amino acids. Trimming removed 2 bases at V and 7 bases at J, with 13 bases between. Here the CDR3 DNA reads TGTGCCACCAGTGATTCTACAGGGTTGGACGGGGAGCTGTTTTTT. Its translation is CATSDSTGLDGELFF.

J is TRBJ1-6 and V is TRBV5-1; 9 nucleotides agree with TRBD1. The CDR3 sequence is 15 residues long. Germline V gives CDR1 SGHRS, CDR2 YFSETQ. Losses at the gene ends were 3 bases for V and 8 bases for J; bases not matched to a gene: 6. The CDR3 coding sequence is TGCGCCAGCAGCTGGGGACAGGGATCCGATTCACCCCTCCACTTT. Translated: CASSWGQGSDSPLHF.

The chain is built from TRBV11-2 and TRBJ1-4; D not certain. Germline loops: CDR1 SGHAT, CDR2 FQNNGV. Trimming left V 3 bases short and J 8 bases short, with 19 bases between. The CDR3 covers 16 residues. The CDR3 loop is CASSFPNRRREEKLFF. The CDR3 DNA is TGTGCCAGCAGCTTCCCGAATAGACGGAGGGAGGAAAAACTGTTTTTT. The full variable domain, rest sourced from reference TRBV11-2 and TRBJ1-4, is EAGVAQSPRYKIIEKRQSVAFWCNPISGHATLYWYQQILGQGPKLLIQFQNNGVVDDSQLPKDRFSAERLKGVDSTLKIQPAKLEDSAVYLCASSFPNRRREEKLFFGSGTQLSVL.

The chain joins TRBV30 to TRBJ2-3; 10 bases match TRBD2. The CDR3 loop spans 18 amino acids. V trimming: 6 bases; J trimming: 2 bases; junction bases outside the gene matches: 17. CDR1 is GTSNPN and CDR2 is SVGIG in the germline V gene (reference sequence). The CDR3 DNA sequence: TGTGCCTGTAGCGGACTAGCGGTATTCGGGGATTACACAGATACGCAGTATTTT. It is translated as CACSGLAVFGDYTDTQYF.

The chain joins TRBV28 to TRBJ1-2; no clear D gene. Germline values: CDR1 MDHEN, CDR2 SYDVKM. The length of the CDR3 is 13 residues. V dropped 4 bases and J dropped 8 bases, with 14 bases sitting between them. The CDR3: CASSSRPSLGYTF. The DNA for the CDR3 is TGTGCCAGCAGTTCGAGGCCATCATTGGGCTACACCTTC.

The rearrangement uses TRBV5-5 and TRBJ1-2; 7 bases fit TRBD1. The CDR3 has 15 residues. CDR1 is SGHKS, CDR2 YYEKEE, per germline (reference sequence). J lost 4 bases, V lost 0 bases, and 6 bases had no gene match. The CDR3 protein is CASSLAGGGSYGYTF. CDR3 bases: TGTGCCAGCAGCTTGGCCGGAGGGGGCAGCTATGGCTACACCTTC.

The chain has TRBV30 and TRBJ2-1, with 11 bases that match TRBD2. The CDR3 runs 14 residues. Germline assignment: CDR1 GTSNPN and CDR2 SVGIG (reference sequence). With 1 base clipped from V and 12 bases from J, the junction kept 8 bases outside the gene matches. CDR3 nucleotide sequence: TGTGCCTGGAGTGGAATAGCGGGAGGGCGGGGGCAGTTCTTC. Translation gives CAWSGIAGGRGQFF.

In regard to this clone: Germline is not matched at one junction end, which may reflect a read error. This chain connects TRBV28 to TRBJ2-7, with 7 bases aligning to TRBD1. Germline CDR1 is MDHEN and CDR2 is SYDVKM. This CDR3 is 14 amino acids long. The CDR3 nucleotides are TGTGCCAGCAGTTTATCGGGGACAGCCTACAAGCAGTACTTC. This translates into CASSLSGTAYKQYF.

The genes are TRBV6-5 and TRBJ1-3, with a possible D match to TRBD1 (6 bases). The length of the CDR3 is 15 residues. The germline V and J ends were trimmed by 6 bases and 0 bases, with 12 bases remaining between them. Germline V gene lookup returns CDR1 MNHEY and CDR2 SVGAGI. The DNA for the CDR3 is TGTGCCAGCAGCCAGGGACAAATCTCTGGAAACACCATATATTTT. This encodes CASSQGQISGNTIYF.

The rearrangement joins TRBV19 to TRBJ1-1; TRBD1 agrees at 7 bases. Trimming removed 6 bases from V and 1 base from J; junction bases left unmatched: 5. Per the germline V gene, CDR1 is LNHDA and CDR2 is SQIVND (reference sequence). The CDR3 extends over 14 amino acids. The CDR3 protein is CASRKGATNTEAFF. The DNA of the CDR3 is TGTGCCAGTAGAAAGGGGGCTACGAACACTGAAGCTTTCTTT. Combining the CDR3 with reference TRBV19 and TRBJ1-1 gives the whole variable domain DGGITQSPKYLFRKEGQNVTLSCEQNLNHDAMYWYRQDPGQGLRLIYYSQIVNDFQKGDIAEGYSVSREKKESFPLTVTSAQKNPTAFYLCASRKGATNTEAFFGQGTRLTVV.

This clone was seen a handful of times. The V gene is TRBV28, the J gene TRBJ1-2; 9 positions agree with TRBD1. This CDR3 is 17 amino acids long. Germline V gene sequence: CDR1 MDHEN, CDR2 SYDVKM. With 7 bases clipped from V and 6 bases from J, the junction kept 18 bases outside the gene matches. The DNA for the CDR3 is TGTGCCAGCACCCCGCTTCCGGGACAGGGTGTAGAAGATGGCTACACCTTC. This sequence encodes CASTPLPGQGVEDGYTF.

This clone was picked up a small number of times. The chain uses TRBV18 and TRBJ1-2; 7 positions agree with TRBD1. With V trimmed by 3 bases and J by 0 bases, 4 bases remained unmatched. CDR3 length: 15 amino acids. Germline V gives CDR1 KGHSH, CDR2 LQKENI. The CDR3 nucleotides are TGTGCCAGCTCACCGAACAGGGGTTCTAACTATGGCTACACCTTC. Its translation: CASSPNRGSNYGYTF.